The subject of this entry is one T cell receptor (beta chain). V lost 4 bases, J lost 6 bases, and 7 bases stayed unmatched. Germline CDR1 MNHNY, CDR2 SVGAGI (reference sequence). This CDR3 is built from 15 residues. TCRdb re-called the RT-PCR reads through MiXCR, storing one row per CDR3 protein. The sample yields about 680,000 distinct CDR3 sequences, approximately 15% seen once. The sequence derives from a female donor in good health, serving as a healthy control. The sequenced sample was memory CD4+ T cells from blood. The genes are TRBV6-6 and TRBJ2-2; TRBD1 matches 8 bases. CDR3 residues: CASSSMDRVSGELFF. The CDR3 bases are TGTGCCAGCAGTTCAATGGACAGGGTTTCCGGGGAGCTGTTTTTT.